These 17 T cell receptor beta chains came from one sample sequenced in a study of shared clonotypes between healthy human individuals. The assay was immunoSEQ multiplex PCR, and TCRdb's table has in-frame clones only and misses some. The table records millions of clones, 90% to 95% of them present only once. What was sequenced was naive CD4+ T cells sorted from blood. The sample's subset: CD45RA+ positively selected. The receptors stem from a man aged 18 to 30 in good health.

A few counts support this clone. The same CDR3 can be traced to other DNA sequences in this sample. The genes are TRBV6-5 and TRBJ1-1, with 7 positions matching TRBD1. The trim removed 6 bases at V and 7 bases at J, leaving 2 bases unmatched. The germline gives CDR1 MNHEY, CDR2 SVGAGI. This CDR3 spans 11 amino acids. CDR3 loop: CASRRDSEAFF. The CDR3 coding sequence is TGTGCCAGCAGGCGGGACAGTGAAGCTTTCTTT.

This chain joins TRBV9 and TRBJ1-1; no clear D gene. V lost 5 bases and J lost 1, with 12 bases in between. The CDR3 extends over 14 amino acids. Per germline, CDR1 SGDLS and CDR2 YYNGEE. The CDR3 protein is CASSPNRANTEAFF. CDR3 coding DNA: TGTGCCAGCAGTCCCAACAGAGCGAACACTGAAGCTTTCTTT.

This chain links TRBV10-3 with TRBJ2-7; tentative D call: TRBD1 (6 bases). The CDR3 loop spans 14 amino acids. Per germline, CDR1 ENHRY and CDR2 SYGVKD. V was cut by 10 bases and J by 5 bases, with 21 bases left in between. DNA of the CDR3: TGTGCCACCCGGCAGGCGCGACAGGACCACGAGCAGTACTTC. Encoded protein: CATRQARQDHEQYF.

The CDR3 loop is CASTQTGLGNTIYF. CDR3 bases: TGTGCCAGCACACAAACAGGACTTGGAAACACCATATATTTT. The V and J genes are TRBV6-6 and TRBJ1-3, with D tentatively TRBD1 (5 bases). Between the trimmed V and J ends, which lost 7 bases and 3 bases, there was a span of 13 bases. The CDR3 is made up of 14 amino acids. CDR1 MNHNY and CDR2 SVGAGI come from the germline V gene (reference sequence).

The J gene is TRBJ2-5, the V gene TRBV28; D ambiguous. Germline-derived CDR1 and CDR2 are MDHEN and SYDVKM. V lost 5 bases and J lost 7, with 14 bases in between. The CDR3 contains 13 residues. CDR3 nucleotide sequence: TGTGCCAGCAGTACGGCGAATGCAGGGACCCAGTACTTC. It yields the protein CASSTANAGTQYF.

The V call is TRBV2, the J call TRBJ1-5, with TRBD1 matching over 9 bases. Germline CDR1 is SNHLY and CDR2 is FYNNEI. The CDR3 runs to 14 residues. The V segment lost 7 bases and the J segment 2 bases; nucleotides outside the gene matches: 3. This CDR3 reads CASTRDRGNQPQHF. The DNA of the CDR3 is TGTGCCAGCACTCGGGACAGGGGCAATCAGCCCCAGCATTTT.

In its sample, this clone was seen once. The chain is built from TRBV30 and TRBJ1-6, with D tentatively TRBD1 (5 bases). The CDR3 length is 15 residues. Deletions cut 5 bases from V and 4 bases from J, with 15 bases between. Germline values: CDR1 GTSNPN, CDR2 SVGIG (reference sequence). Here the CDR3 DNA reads TGTGCCTGGGGGGGACGGCGGGGATATAATTCACCCCTCCACTTT. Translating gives CAWGGRRGYNSPLHF.

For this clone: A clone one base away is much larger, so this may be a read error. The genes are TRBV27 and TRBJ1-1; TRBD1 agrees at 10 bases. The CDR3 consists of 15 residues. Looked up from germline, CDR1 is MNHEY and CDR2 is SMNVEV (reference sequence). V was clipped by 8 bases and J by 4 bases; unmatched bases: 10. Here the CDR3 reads CASALTTGGGTEAFF. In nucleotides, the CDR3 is TGTGCCAGCGCTCTAACGACAGGGGGCGGCACTGAAGCTTTCTTT.

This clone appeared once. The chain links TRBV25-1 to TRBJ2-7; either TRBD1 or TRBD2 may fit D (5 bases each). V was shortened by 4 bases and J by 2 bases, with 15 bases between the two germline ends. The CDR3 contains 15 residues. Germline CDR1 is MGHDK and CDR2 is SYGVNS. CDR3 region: CASSASRDGAYEQYF. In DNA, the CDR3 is TGTGCCAGCAGTGCTTCCCGGGACGGAGCCTACGAGCAGTACTTC.

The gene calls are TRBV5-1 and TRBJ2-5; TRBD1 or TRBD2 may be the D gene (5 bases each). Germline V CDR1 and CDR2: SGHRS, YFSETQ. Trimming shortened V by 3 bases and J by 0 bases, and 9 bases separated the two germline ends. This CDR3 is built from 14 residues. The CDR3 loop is CASSYRDHQETQYF. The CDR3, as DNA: TGCGCCAGCAGCTACCGGGACCACCAAGAGACCCAGTACTTC.

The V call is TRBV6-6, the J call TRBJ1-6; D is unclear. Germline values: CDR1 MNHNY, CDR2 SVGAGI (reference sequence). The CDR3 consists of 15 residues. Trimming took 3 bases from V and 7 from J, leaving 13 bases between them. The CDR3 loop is CASSYLPGQNSPLHF. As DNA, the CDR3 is TGTGCCAGCAGTTATTTGCCGGGCCAAAATTCACCCCTCCACTTT.

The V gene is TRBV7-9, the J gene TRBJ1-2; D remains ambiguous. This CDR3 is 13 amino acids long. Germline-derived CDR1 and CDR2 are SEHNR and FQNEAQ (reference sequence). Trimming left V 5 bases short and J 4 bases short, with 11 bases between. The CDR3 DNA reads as TGTGCCAGCAGCCCGGACCTTCTCTATGGCTACACCTTC. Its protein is CASSPDLLYGYTF.

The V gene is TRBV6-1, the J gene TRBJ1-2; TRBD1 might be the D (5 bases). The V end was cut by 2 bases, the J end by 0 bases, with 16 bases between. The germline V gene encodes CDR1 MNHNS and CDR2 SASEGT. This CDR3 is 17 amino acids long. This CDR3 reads CASSEPRLGRANYGYTF. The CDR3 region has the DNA TGTGCCAGCAGTGAACCGCGACTGGGACGAGCTAACTATGGCTACACCTTC.

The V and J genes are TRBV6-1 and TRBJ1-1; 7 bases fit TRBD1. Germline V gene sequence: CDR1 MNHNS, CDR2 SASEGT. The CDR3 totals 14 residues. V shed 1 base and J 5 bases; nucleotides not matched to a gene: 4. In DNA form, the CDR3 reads TGTGCCAGCAGTGAAGGGGACAGATCAACTGAAGCTTTCTTT. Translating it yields CASSEGDRSTEAFF.

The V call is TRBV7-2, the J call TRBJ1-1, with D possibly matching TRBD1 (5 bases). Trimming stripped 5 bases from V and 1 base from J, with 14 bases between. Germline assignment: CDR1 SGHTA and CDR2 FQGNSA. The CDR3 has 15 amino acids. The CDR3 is CASSPLHTGNTEAFF. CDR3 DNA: TGTGCCAGCAGCCCCCTTCACACAGGGAACACTGAAGCTTTCTTT.

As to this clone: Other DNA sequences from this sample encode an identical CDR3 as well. CDR3 residues: CASSYNSNYGYTF. The CDR3 DNA is TGTGCCAGCAGCTACAATTCTAACTATGGCTACACCTTC. The chain carries TRBV6-6 and TRBJ1-2; D gene uncertain. This CDR3 has 13 residues. Trimming took off 6 bases at V and 0 bases at J, with 8 bases between the two ends. Germline V lookup: CDR1 MNHNY, CDR2 SVGAGI (reference sequence).

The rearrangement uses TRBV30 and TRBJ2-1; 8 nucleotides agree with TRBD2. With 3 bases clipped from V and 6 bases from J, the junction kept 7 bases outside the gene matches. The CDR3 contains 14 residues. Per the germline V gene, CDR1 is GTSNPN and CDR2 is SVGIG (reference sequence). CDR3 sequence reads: CAWRGKAGVNEQFF. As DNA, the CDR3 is TGTGCCTGGAGGGGTAAAGCGGGAGTCAATGAGCAGTTCTTC.